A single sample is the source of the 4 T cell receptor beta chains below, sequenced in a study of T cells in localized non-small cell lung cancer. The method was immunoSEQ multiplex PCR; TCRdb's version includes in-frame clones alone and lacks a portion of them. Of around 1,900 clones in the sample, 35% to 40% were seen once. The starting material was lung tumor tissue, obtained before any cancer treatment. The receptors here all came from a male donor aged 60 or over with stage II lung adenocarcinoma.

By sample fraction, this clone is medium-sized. In nucleotides, the CDR3 is TGTGCCAGCAGCGGTTTGGCAGGGACAACTGAAGCTTTCTTT. Translated, it gives CASSGLAGTTEAFF. The chain links TRBV11-3 to TRBJ1-1, with D perhaps matching TRBD1 (6 bases). The CDR3 covers 14 residues. CDR1 is SGHNT, CDR2 YENEEA, per germline. V was pared by 5 bases and J by 5 bases, with 15 bases between. Supplemented by reference TRBV11-3 and TRBJ1-1, the full variable domain reads EAGVVQSPRYKIIEKKQPVAFWCNPISGHNTLYWYLQNLGQGPELLIRYENEEAVDDSQLPKDRFSAERLKGVDSTLKIQPAELGDSAVYLCASSGLAGTTEAFFGQGTRLTVV.

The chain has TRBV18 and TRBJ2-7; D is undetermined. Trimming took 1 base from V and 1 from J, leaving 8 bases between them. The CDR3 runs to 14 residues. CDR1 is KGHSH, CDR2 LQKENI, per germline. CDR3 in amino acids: CASSPRTGSYEQYF. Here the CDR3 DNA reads TGTGCCAGCTCACCACGGACGGGTTCCTACGAGCAGTACTTC.

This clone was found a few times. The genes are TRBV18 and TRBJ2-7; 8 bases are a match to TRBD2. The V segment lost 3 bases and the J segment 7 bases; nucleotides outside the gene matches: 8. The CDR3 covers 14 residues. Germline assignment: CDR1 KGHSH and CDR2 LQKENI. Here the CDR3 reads CASSPGTRGIEQYF. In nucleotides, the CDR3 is TGTGCCAGCTCACCCGGGACTAGGGGAATAGAGCAGTACTTC.

The CDR3 DNA follows: TGTGCCTGGAGAAGTCAGATTGACGGCTACACCTTC. Translation: CAWRSQIDGYTF. V and J are TRBV30 and TRBJ1-2; the D is unclear. The CDR3 has 12 residues. CDR1 is GTSNPN and CDR2 is SVGIG in the germline V gene (reference sequence). The V and J ends lost 3 bases and 8 bases respectively, with 13 bases between them.